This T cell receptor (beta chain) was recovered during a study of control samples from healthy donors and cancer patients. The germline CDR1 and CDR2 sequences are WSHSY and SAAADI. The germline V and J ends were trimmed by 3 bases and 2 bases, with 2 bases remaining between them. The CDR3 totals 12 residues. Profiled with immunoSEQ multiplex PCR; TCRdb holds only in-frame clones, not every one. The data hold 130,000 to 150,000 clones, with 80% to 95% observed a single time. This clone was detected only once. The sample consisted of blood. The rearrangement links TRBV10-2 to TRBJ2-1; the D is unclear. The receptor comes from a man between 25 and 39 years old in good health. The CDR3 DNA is TGCGCCAGCAGTGACACCTACAATGAGCAGTTCTTC. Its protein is CASSDTYNEQFF.